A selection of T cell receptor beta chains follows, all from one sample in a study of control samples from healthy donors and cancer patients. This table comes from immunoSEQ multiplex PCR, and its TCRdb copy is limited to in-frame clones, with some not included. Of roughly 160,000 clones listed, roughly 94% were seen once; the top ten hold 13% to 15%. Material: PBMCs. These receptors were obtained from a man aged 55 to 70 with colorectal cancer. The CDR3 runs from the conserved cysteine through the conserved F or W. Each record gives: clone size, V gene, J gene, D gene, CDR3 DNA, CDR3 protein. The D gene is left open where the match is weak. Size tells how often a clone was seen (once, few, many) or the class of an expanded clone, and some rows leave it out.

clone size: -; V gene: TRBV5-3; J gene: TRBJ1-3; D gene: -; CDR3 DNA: TGTGCCAGAAGCTTGGCGCAGGGCGCTGGAAACACCATATATTTT; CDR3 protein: CARSLAQGAGNTIYF
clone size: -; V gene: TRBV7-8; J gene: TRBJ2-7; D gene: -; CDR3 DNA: TGTGCCAGCAGCCGGGAGACCTCTTACGAGCAGTACTTC; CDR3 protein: CASSRETSYEQYF
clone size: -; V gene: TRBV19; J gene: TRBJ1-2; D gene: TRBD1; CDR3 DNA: TGTGCCAGTAGTCCTGGGGACAGCGTTAACTATGGCTACACCTTC; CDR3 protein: CASSPGDSVNYGYTF
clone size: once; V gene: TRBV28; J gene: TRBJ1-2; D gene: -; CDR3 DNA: TGTGCCAGCAGCACCAGTGTTCCCTATGGCTACACCTTC; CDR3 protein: CASSTSVPYGYTF
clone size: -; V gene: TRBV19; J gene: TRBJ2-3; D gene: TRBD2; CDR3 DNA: TGTGCCAGTAGTATAGCGGCCCCTGGACTAGCGGGGAGCACAGATACGCAGTATTTT; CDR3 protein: CASSIAAPGLAGSTDTQYF
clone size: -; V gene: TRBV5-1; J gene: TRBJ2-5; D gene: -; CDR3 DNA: TGCGCCAGCAGCCCGGGTCTCCGGGTGGAGACCCAGTACTTC; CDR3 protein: CASSPGLRVETQYF
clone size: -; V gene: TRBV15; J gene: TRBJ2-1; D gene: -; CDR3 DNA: TGTGCCACTGGCCCCGGAGCTTACAATGAGCAGTTCTTC; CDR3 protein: CATGPGAYNEQFF
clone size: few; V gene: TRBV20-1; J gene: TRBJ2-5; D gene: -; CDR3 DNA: TGCAGTGCTCAAAATGGGGAGACCCAGTACTTC; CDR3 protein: CSAQNGETQYF
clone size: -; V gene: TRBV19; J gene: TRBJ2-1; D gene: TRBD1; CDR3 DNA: TGTGCCAGTAGTGACTATCCGGGACAGGTGTACAATGAGCAGTTCTTC; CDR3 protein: CASSDYPGQVYNEQFF
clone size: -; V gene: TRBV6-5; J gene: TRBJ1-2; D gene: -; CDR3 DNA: TGTGCCAGCAGTTTTCGGCGACAGCTTAACTATGGCTACACCTTC; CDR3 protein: CASSFRRQLNYGYTF
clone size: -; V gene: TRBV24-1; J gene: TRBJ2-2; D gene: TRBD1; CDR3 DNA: TGTGCCACCAGTGAGCAATACAGGGGATGGCAGAACACCGGGGAGCTGTTTTTT; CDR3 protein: CATSEQYRGWQNTGELFF
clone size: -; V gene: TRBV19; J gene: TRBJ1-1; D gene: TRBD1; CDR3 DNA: TGTGCCAGTAGTATAGATCGGTTGAGCTGGGGGGACAGTGGCACTGAAGCTTTCTTT; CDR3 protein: CASSIDRLSWGDSGTEAFF
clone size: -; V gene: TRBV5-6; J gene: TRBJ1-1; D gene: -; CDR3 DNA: TGTGCCAGCAGCTTGGGTGGACCAAACACTGAAGCTTTCTTT; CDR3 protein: CASSLGGPNTEAFF
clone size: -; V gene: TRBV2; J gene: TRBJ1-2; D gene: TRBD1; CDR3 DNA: TGTGCCAGCAGCTCCGGACAGGGGGCCGGCTATGGCTACACCTTC; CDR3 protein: CASSSGQGAGYGYTF
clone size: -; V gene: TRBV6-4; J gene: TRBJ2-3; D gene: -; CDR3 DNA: TGTGCCAGCAGTGACCGGGGGGCGCGGACAGATACGCAGTATTTT; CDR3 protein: CASSDRGARTDTQYF
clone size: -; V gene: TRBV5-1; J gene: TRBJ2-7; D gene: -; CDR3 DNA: TGCGCCAGCAGCTTTGGGCAGGGAAGCTCCTACGAGCAGTACTTC; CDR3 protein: CASSFGQGSSYEQYF
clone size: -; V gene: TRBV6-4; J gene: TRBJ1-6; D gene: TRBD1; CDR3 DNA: TGTGCCAGCAGTGACGGACAGGGAGGGTCACCCCTCCACTTT; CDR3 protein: CASSDGQGGSPLHF
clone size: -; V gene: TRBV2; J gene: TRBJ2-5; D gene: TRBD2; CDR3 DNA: TGTGCCAGCAGTGAGATTAGCGGGGGCCTAAAGGGGGAGACCCAGTACTTC; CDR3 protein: CASSEISGGLKGETQYF
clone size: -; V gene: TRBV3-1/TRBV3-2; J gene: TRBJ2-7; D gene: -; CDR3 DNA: TGTGCCAGCAGCCAAGGGGGAGCAGGGGCGGGATACGAGCAGTACTTC; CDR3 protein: CASSQGGAGAGYEQYF
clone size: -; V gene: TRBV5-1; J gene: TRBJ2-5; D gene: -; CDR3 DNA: TGCGCCAGCAGCTTGGGGCAGACTGAGACCCAGTACTTC; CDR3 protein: CASSLGQTETQYF
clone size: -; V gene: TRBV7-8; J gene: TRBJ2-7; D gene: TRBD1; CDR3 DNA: TGTGCCAGCAGCTTAGGACAGGGCGCTACCTACGAGCAGTACTTC; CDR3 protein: CASSLGQGATYEQYF
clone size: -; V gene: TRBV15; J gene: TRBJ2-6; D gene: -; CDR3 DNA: TGTGCCACCAGCAGAGATCCCGGGGCCAACGTCCTGACTTTC; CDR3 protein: CATSRDPGANVLTF
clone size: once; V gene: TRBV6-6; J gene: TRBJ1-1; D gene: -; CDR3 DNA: TGTGCCAGCAGTTACGAAAACACTGAAGCTTTCTTT; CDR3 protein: CASSYENTEAFF
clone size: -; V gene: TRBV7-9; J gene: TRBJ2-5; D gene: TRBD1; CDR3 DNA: TGTGCCAGCAGCTCTCCGACAGGGATAGGGCAAGAGACCCAGTACTTC; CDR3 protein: CASSSPTGIGQETQYF
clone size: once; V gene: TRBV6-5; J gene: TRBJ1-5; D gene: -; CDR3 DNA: TGTGCCACGGGGACCATTTATAGCAATCAGCCCCAGCATTTT; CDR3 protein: CATGTIYSNQPQHF
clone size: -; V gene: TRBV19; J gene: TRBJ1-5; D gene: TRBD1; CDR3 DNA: TGTGCCAGTAGTTCAGTGAGGACAGGGGTATACCAGCCCCAGCATTTT; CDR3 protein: CASSSVRTGVYQPQHF
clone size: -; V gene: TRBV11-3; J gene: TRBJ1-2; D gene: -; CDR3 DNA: TGTGCCAGCAGCTGGCTGGACAGTCGCGTAAACTATGGCTACACCTTC; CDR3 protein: CASSWLDSRVNYGYTF
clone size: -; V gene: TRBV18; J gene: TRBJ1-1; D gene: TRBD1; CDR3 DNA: TGTGCCAGCTCACGGGGACAGTCGGAAAAAGCTTTCTTT; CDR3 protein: CASSRGQSEKAFF
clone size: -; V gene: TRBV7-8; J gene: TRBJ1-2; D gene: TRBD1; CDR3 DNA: TGTGCCAGCAGCTTAGGAAATTCCCGGACAGGGAATGGCTACACCTTC; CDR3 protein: CASSLGNSRTGNGYTF
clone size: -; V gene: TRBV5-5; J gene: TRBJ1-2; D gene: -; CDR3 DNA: TGTGCCAGCAGCCCTTCGTCTAGGGACTATGGCTACACCTTC; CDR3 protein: CASSPSSRDYGYTF
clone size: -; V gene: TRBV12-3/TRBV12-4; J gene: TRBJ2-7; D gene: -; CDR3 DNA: TGTGCCAGCAGCACGGACCTAAACAGCGAGCAGTACTTC; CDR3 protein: CASSTDLNSEQYF
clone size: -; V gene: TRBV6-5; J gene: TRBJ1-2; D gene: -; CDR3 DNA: TGTGCCAGCAGCGGGGCTGGTCTTGCTAACTATGGCTACACCTTC; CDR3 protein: CASSGAGLANYGYTF
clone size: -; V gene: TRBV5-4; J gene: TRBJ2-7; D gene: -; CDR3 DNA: TGTGCCAGCAGCTTTCCCAACTCCTACGAGCAGTACTTC; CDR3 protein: CASSFPNSYEQYF
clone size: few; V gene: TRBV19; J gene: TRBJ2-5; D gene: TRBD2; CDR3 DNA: TGTGCCAGTAGTATCAGCGGGGGGGATGAGACCCAGTACTTC; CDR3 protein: CASSISGGDETQYF
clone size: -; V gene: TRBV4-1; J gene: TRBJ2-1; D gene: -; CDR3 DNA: TGCGCCAGCAGCCAGACGGTGGTGGCCAACAATGAGCAGTTCTTC; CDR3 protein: CASSQTVVANNEQFF
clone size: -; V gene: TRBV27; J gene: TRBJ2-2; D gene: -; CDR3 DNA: TGTGCCAGCAGGGGGTGGGGGGACACCGGGGAGCTGTTTTTT; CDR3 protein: CASRGWGDTGELFF
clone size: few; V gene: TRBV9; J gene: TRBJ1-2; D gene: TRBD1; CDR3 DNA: TGTGCCAGCAGCTTGGGACAGGGCGGCTATGGCTACACCTTC; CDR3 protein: CASSLGQGGYGYTF
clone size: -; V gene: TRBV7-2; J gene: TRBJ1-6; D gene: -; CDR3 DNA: TGTGCCAGCAGCGCCTCCGCCGGGAGTAATTCACCCCTCCACTTT; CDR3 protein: CASSASAGSNSPLHF
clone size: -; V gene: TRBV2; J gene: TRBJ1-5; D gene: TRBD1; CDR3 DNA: TGTGCCAGTAGAGGGGGCGGCAATCAGCCCCAGCATTTT; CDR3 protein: CASRGGGNQPQHF
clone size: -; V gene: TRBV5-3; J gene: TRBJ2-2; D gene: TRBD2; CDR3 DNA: TGTGCCAGAAGCTTCAGGACTAGTGAGGACGGGGAGCTGTTTTTT; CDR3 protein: CARSFRTSEDGELFF
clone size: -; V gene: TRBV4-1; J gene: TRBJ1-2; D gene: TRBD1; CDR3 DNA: TGCGCCAGCAGCCAAGCCGGGACAGCGGGCTACACCTTC; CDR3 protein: CASSQAGTAGYTF
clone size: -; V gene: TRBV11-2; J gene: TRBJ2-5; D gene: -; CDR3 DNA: TGTGCCAGCAGCTTAGGTAGGGTTCAAGAGACCCAGTACTTC; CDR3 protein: CASSLGRVQETQYF
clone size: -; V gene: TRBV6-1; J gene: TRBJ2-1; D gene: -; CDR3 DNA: TGTGCCAGCAGTGAATGGCTAGCGAATGAGCAGTTCTTC; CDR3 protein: CASSEWLANEQFF
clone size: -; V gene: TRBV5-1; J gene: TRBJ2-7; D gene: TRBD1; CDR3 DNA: TGCGCCAGCAGCTTGGGGACAGGGGGGTTGGAGCAGTACTTC; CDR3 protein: CASSLGTGGLEQYF
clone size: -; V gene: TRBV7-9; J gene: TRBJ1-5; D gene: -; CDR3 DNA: TGTGCCAGCTCAGAGACAGGCCGCGCCAATCAGCCCCAGCATTTT; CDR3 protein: CASSETGRANQPQHF